This is a list of T cell receptor beta chains from one sample in a study of blood T cell repertoires in COVID-19. Using immunoSEQ multiplex PCR, the repertoire was profiled, and TCRdb retains in-frame clones only, with some absent. The sample holds 430,000 or so clones, around nine tenths seen once. Source material: PBMCs or T cells enriched from blood (not recorded which). These receptors were obtained from a woman aged 40 to 50 who had recovered from COVID-19. Both conserved end residues are part of each CDR3. A D gene is named only where the DNA matches it firmly. The size field is filled for only some rows; it gives once, few, many or a size class.

abundance,j_gene,d_gene,v_gene,CDR3aa,CDR3nt
once,TRBJ1-5,-,TRBV15,CATSRGGGNQPQHF,TGTGCCACCAGCAGAGGGGGGGGCAATCAGCCCCAGCATTTT
-,TRBJ2-7,-,TRBV5-1,CASSLEPISSYEQYF,TGCGCCAGCAGCTTGGAGCCAATAAGTTCCTACGAGCAGTACTTC
-,TRBJ2-3,TRBD2,TRBV7-2,CASSLGAGPTTDTQYF,TGTGCCAGCAGCTTAGGAGCGGGACCCACCACAGATACGCAGTATTTT
-,TRBJ2-1,-,TRBV5-1,CASSGGGSGGRSSYNEQFF,TGCGCCAGCAGCGGGGGTGGTAGCGGCGGGCGTAGCTCCTACAATGAGCAGTTCTTC
-,TRBJ1-1,-,TRBV30,CAWSRGFMNTEAFF,TGTGCCTGGAGTCGGGGTTTCATGAACACTGAAGCTTTCTTT
-,TRBJ2-1,TRBD2,TRBV11-3,CASSLELLAGPYNEQFF,TGTGCCAGCAGCTTAGAGCTACTAGCGGGACCCTACAATGAGCAGTTCTTC
-,TRBJ1-2,-,TRBV19,CASSMAPQILGYTF,TGTGCCAGTAGTATGGCTCCGCAGATCTTGGGCTACACCTTC
-,TRBJ1-6,-,TRBV5-1,CASSLGGRDSPLHF,TGCGCCAGCAGCTTGGGGGGGCGCGATTCACCCCTCCACTTT
-,TRBJ1-2,-,TRBV30,CAWSVRGSYGYTF,TGTGCCTGGAGTGTACGAGGGTCCTATGGCTACACCTTC
-,TRBJ1-1,-,TRBV5-6,CASSLVGRVAEAFF,TGTGCCAGCAGCTTGGTGGGGCGAGTCGCTGAAGCTTTCTTT
-,TRBJ2-5,TRBD1,TRBV24-1,CATSQGAGETQYF,TGTGCCACCAGCCAGGGGGCGGGGGAGACCCAGTACTTC
-,TRBJ1-6,-,TRBV28,CASSDDSNSPLHF,TGTGCCAGCAGTGATGACAGTAATTCACCCCTCCACTTT
-,TRBJ2-5,-,TRBV2,CASSATGGETQYF,TGTGCCAGCAGCGCGACTGGGGGGGAGACCCAGTACTTC
-,TRBJ2-7,TRBD1,TRBV11-3,CASSSRPGQGAYEQYF,TGTGCCAGCAGCTCTAGGCCGGGACAGGGGGCCTACGAGCAGTACTTC
-,TRBJ2-7,-,TRBV29-1,CSGRTASYEQYF,TGCAGCGGTAGAACAGCCTCCTACGAGCAGTACTTC
-,TRBJ1-2,-,TRBV7-9,CASSLAREGSYTF,TGTGCCAGCAGCTTAGCGAGGGAGGGTAGCTACACCTTC
-,TRBJ1-4,-,TRBV5-1,CASSLGQPNEKLFF,TGCGCCAGCAGCTTAGGACAGCCGAATGAAAAACTGTTTTTT
-,TRBJ2-7,TRBD1,TRBV5-1,CASSPGTGGYEQYF,TGCGCCAGCAGCCCTGGGACAGGGGGCTACGAGCAGTACTTC
-,TRBJ1-4,-,TRBV19,CASSIGGAREKLFF,TGTGCCAGTAGTATAGGCGGGGCGCGGGAAAAACTGTTTTTT
-,TRBJ2-5,-,TRBV7-7,CASSLSHSKETQYF,TGTGCCAGCAGCTTATCCCACTCTAAAGAGACCCAGTACTTC
-,TRBJ2-3,-,TRBV19,CASSPLLTSSEGDTQYF,TGTGCCAGTAGCCCCCTTCTCACTAGCTCGGAGGGGGATACGCAGTATTTT
-,TRBJ1-1,-,TRBV11-3,CASSRTGTTEAFF,TGTGCCAGCAGCCGTACAGGGACCACTGAAGCTTTCTTT
once,TRBJ2-5,TRBD2,TRBV5-1,CASSLAGDQETQYF,TGCGCCAGCAGCTTAGCGGGGGACCAAGAGACCCAGTACTTC
-,TRBJ2-7,TRBD1,TRBV29-1,CSATRDRSPNEQYF,TGCAGCGCCACCCGGGACAGGAGTCCCAACGAGCAGTACTTC
-,TRBJ2-7,TRBD2,TRBV11-3,CASSGGLAGGHLTEQYF,TGTGCCAGCAGCGGGGGACTAGCGGGAGGGCACCTTACGGAGCAGTACTTC
-,TRBJ1-2,-,TRBV14,CASSQDLRGYYGYTF,TGTGCCAGCAGCCAAGATCTAAGGGGGTACTATGGCTACACCTTC
few,TRBJ2-7,-,TRBV7-6,CASSSPPGEQYF,TGTGCCAGCAGCTCTCCCCCAGGCGAGCAGTACTTC
-,TRBJ2-2,-,TRBV19,CASTPGTSRISKVLGELFF,TGTGCCAGTACCCCAGGGACTTCTCGAATTTCCAAGGTCTTGGGGGAGCTGTTTTTT
once,TRBJ2-7,-,TRBV11-3,CASSSLSRGSYEQYF,TGTGCCAGCAGCTCCCTCTCCAGGGGTTCTTACGAGCAGTACTTC
-,TRBJ1-5,TRBD1,TRBV27,CASSPGQGYSNQPQHF,TGTGCCAGCAGTCCGGGACAGGGGTATAGCAATCAGCCCCAGCATTTT
-,TRBJ2-7,TRBD1,TRBV5-8,CASSSHPARTGNYEQYF,TGTGCCAGCAGCTCCCACCCGGCCCGGACAGGGAATTACGAGCAGTACTTC
-,TRBJ2-5,TRBD2,TRBV5-4,CASSPLGLAGQETQYF,TGTGCCAGCAGCCCGCTGGGACTAGCAGGCCAAGAGACCCAGTACTTC
-,TRBJ2-2,-,TRBV9,CASSAWGTRNTGELFF,TGTGCCAGCAGCGCCTGGGGGACAAGGAACACCGGGGAGCTGTTTTTT
-,TRBJ1-1,TRBD1,TRBV3-1/TRBV3-2,CASRRQGVTEAFF,TGTGCCAGCAGACGACAGGGGGTCACTGAAGCTTTCTTT
-,TRBJ2-2,-,TRBV29-1,CSVDRSNTGELFF,TGCAGCGTTGACAGGTCGAACACCGGGGAGCTGTTTTTT
-,TRBJ2-5,TRBD1,TRBV11-3,CASSLTGERETQYF,TGTGCCAGCAGCCTGACAGGGGAGCGCGAGACCCAGTACTTC
-,TRBJ2-7,-,TRBV29-1,CSARSGVSYEQYF,TGCAGCGCGCGCTCAGGGGTCTCCTACGAGCAGTACTTC
few,TRBJ1-2,TRBD1,TRBV9,CASSSLQAGGGYTF,TGTGCCAGCAGCTCCCTTCAGGCAGGGGGTGGCTACACCTTC
-,TRBJ1-2,-,TRBV2,CASSEETARYGYTF,TGTGCCAGCAGTGAGGAAACAGCTCGTTATGGCTACACCTTC
-,TRBJ2-7,TRBD2,TRBV4-3,CASSPGLAGNIDFYEQYF,TGCGCCAGCAGCCCCGGACTAGCGGGAAATATTGATTTCTACGAGCAGTACTTC
-,TRBJ2-5,-,TRBV20-1,CSAPLVETQYF,TGCAGTGCTCCCCTTGTAGAGACCCAGTACTTC
-,TRBJ1-6,-,TRBV5-4,CASSRGVQNSPLHF,TGTGCCAGCAGCCGGGGGGTGCAAAATTCACCCCTCCACTTT
-,TRBJ2-4,TRBD2,TRBV2,CASSDVVAGEGENIQYF,TGTGCCAGCAGTGATGTGGTAGCGGGAGAGGGAGAAAACATTCAGTACTTC
-,TRBJ1-1,-,TRBV4-3,CASSHRRSQVNTEAFF,TGCGCCAGCAGCCACAGAAGGTCACAGGTGAACACTGAAGCTTTCTTT
-,TRBJ2-5,TRBD2,TRBV3-1/TRBV3-2,CASSSPGTSGSRAQYF,TGTGCCAGCAGCTCCCCCGGGACTAGCGGGAGTCGGGCCCAGTACTTC
-,TRBJ2-1,TRBD1,TRBV25-1,CASSESARDRGYNEQFF,TGTGCCAGCAGTGAATCGGCCCGGGACAGGGGCTACAATGAGCAGTTCTTC
-,TRBJ1-2,TRBD1,TRBV4-3,CASSQYKGQGYGYTF,TGCGCCAGCAGCCAATACAAGGGACAGGGTTATGGCTACACCTTC
-,TRBJ1-1,-,TRBV5-8,CASSSRGALEAFF,TGTGCCAGCAGCTCGCGTGGGGCCCTCGAAGCTTTCTTT
-,TRBJ1-1,-,TRBV5-6,CASSLMVAPNTEAFF,TGTGCCAGCAGCTTGATGGTGGCTCCGAACACTGAAGCTTTCTTT
-,TRBJ1-2,-,TRBV10-1,CASSEVGRPTDYGYTF,TGCGCCAGCAGTGAGGTGGGCCGACCGACCGATTATGGCTACACCTTC
-,TRBJ1-5,-,TRBV2,CASRKDTSNQPQHF,TGTGCCAGCAGAAAGGACACTAGCAATCAGCCCCAGCATTTT
-,TRBJ1-5,TRBD1,TRBV7-9,CASSLGDSFNQPQHF,TGTGCCAGCAGCTTAGGGGACAGCTTCAATCAGCCCCAGCATTTT
once,TRBJ2-7,TRBD1,TRBV11-2,CASSLGGTGVYF,TGTGCCAGCAGCTTAGGGGGGACAGGGGTATACTTC
few,TRBJ2-7,TRBD1,TRBV10-2,CASSDPGTGAYEQYF,TGCGCCAGCAGTGACCCCGGGACAGGGGCCTACGAGCAGTACTTC
-,TRBJ1-4,TRBD1,TRBV4-1,CASSQEGWGSRTGELFF,TGCGCCAGCAGCCAAGAGGGATGGGGCTCGAGGACAGGAGAACTGTTTTTT
-,TRBJ1-4,-,TRBV6-5,CASSYFAYSEKLFF,TGTGCCAGCAGTTACTTTGCGTACTCTGAAAAACTGTTTTTT
-,TRBJ2-1,-,TRBV20-1,CSASDYNEQFF,TGCAGTGCTTCCGACTATAATGAGCAGTTCTTC
-,TRBJ2-1,TRBD2,TRBV5-4,CASSPTGGVNEQFF,TGTGCCAGCAGCCCAACGGGAGGAGTCAATGAGCAGTTCTTC
-,TRBJ1-1,-,TRBV6-4,CASRVDSLTTEAFF,TGTGCCAGCAGAGTAGACAGTTTAACCACTGAAGCTTTCTTT